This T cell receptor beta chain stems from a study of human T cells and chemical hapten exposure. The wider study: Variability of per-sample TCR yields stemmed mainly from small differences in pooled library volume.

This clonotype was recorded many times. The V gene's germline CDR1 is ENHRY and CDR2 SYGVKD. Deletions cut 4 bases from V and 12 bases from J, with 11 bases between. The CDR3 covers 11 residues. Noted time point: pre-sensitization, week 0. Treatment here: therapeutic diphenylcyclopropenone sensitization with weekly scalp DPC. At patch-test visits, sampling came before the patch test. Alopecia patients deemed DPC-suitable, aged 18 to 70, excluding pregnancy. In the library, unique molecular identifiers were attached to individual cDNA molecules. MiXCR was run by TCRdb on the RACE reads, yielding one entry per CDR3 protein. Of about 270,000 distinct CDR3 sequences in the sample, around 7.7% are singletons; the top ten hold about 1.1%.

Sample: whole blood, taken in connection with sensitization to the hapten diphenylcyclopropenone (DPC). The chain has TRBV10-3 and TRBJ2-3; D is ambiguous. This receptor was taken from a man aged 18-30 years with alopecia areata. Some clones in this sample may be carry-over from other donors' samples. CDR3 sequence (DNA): TGTGCCATCAGTGGCCTAGGCCCACAGTATTTT. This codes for CAISGLGPQYF.